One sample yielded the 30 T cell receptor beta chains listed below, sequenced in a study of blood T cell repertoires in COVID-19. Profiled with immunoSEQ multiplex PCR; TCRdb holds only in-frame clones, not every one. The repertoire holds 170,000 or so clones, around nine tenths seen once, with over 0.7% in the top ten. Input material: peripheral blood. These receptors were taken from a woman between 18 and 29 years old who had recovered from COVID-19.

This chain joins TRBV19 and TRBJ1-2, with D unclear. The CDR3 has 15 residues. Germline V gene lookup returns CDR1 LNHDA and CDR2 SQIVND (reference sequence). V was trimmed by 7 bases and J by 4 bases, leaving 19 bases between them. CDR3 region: CASIGVRGFGYGYTF. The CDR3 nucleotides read TGTGCCAGTATTGGCGTACGCGGGTTTGGCTATGGCTACACCTTC.

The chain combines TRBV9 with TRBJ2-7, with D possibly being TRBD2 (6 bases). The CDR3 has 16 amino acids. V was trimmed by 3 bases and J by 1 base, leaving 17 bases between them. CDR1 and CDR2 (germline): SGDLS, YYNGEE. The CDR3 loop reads CASSALDYPPSYEQYF. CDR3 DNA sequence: TGTGCCAGCAGCGCCCTGGACTACCCGCCTTCCTACGAGCAGTACTTC.

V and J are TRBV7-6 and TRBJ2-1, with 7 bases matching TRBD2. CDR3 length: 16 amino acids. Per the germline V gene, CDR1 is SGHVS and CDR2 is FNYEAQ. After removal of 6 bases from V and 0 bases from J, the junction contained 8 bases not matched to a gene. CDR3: CASSLGGDGSYNEQFF. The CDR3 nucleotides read TGTGCCAGCAGTTTGGGGGGGGACGGCTCCTACAATGAGCAGTTCTTC.

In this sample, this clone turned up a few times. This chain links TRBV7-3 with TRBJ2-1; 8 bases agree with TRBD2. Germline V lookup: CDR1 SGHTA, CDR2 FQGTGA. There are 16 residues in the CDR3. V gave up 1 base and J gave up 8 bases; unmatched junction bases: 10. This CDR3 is CASSLISSGSSDEQFF. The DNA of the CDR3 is TGTGCCAGCAGCTTAATTTCGAGCGGGAGTAGCGATGAGCAGTTCTTC.

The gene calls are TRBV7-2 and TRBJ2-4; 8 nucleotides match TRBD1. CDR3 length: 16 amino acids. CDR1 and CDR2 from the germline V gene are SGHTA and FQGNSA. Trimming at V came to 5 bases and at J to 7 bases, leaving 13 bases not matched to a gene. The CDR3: CASSGRRQGTLNIQYF. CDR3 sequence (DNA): TGTGCCAGCAGCGGCCGGCGACAGGGGACCCTTAACATTCAGTACTTC.

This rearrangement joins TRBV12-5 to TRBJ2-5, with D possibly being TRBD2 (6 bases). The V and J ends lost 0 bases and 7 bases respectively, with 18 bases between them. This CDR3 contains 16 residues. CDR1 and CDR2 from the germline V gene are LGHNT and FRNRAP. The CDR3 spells CASGLVIGGEAGTQYF. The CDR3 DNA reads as TGTGCTAGTGGTTTGGTAATCGGCGGGGAGGCAGGGACCCAGTACTTC.

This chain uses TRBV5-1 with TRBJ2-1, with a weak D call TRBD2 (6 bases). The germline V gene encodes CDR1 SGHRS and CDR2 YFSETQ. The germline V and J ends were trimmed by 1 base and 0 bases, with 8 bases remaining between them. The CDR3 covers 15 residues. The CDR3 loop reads CASSLNGGSYNEQFF. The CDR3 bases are TGCGCCAGCAGCTTGAACGGGGGCTCCTACAATGAGCAGTTCTTC.

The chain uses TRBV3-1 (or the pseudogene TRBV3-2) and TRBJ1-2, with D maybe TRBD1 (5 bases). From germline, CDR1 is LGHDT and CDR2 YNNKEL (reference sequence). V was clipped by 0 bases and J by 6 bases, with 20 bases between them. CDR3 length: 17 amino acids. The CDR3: CASSQDLLGQGADGYTF. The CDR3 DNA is TGTGCCAGCAGCCAAGATCTTCTGGGGCAGGGCGCGGATGGCTACACCTTC.

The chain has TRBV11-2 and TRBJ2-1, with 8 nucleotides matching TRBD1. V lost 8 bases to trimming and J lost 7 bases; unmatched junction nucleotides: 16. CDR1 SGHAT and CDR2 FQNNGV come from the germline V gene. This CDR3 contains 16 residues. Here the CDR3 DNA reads TGTGCCAGCGGTACACCCGGGACAGGTTATAGAAATGAGCAGTTCTTC. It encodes CASGTPGTGYRNEQFF. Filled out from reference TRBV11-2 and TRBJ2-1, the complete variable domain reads EAGVAQSPRYKIIEKRQSVAFWCNPISGHATLYWYQQILGQGPKLLIQFQNNGVVDDSQLPKDRFSAERLKGVDSTLKIQPAKLEDSAVYLCASGTPGTGYRNEQFFGPGTRLTVL.

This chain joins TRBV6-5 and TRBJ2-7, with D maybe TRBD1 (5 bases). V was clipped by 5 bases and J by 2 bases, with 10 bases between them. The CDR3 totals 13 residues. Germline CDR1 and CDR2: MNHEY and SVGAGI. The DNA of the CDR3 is TGTGCCAGCAGTCCGGACATAACCTACGAGCAGTACTTC. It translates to CASSPDITYEQYF.

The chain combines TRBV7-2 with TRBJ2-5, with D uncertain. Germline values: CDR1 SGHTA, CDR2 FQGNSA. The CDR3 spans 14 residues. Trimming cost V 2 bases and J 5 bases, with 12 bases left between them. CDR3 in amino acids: CASSLWSGSETQYF. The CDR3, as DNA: TGTGCCAGCAGCTTATGGAGTGGGTCTGAGACCCAGTACTTC.

The chain's CDR3 is CASSTQDRNTEAFF. The CDR3 coding sequence is TGTGCCAGTAGTACTCAAGACAGGAACACTGAAGCTTTCTTT. V is TRBV19 and J is TRBJ1-1, with a weak D call TRBD1 (5 bases). CDR3 length: 14 amino acids. Trimming removed 4 bases at V and 1 base at J, with 10 bases between. Germline values: CDR1 LNHDA, CDR2 SQIVND (reference sequence). The whole variable domain, filled in from reference TRBV19 and TRBJ1-1, reads DGGITQSPKYLFRKEGQNVTLSCEQNLNHDAMYWYRQDPGQGLRLIYYSQIVNDFQKGDIAEGYSVSREKKESFPLTVTSAQKNPTAFYLCASSTQDRNTEAFFGQGTRLTVV.

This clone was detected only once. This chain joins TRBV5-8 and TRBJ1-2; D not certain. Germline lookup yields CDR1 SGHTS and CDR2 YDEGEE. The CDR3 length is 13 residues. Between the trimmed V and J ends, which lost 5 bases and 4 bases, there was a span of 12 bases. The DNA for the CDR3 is TGTGCCAGCAGTACAAGACAAGCCTATGGCTACACCTTC. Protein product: CASSTRQAYGYTF.

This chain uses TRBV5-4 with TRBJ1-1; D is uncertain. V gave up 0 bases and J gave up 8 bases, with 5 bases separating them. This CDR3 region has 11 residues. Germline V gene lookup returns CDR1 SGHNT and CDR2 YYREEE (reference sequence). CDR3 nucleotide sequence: TGTGCCAGCAGCTTGGGTCCGGAAGCTTTCTTT. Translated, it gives CASSLGPEAFF.

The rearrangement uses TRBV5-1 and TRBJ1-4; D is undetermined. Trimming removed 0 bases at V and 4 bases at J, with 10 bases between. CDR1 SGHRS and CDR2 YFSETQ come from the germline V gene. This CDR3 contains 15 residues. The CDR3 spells CASSLGGYGNEKLFF. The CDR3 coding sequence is TGCGCCAGCAGCTTGGGAGGGTACGGTAATGAAAAACTGTTTTTT.

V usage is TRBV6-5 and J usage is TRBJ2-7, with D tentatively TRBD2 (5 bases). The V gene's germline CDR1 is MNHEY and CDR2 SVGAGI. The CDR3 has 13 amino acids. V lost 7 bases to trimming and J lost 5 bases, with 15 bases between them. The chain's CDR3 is CASTTGERDEQYF. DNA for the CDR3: TGTGCCAGCACGACTGGGGAGCGCGACGAGCAGTACTTC.

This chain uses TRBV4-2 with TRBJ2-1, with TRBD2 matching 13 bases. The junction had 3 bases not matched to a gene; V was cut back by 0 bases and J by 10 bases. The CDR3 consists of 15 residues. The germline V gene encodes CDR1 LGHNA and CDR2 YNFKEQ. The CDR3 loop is CASSQEGTSGNEQFF. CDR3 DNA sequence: TGTGCCAGCAGCCAAGAAGGGACTAGCGGGAACGAGCAGTTCTTC.

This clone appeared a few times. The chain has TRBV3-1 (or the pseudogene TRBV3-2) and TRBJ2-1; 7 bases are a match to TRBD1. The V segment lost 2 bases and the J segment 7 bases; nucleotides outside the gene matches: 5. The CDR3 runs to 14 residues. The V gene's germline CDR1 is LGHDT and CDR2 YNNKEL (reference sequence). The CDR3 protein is CASSQRQGRNEQFF. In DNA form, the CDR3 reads TGTGCCAGCAGCCAACGACAGGGACGTAATGAGCAGTTCTTC.

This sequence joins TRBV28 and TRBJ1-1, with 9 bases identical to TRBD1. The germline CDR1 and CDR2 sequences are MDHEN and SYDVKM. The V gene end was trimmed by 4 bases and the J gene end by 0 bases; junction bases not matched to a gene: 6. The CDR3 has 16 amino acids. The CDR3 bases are TGTGCCAGCAGTTCGACAGGGGGTGGCATGAACACTGAAGCTTTCTTT. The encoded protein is CASSSTGGGMNTEAFF.

The CDR3 DNA follows: TGTGCCAGCAGTGAAAAGGGGCTCTATAATTCACCCCTCCACTTT. It codes for CASSEKGLYNSPLHF. The chain links TRBV2 to TRBJ1-6; a possible D gene is TRBD1 (5 bases). V shed 2 bases and J shed 3 bases, with 8 bases lying between them. This CDR3 is built from 15 residues. Germline V gene data show CDR1 as SNHLY and CDR2 as FYNNEI.

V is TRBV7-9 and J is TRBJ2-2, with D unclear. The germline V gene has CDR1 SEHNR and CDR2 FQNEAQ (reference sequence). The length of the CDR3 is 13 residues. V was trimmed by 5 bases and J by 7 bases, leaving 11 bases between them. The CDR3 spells CASSAKRIGELFF. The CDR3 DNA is TGTGCCAGCAGCGCGAAACGAATCGGGGAGCTGTTTTTT.

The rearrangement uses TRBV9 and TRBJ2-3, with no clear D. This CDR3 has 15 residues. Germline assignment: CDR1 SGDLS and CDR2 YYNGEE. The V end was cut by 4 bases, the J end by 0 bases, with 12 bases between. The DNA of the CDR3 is TGTGCCAGCAGCCCCCGTCCTGTCAGCACAGATACGCAGTATTTT. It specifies CASSPRPVSTDTQYF.

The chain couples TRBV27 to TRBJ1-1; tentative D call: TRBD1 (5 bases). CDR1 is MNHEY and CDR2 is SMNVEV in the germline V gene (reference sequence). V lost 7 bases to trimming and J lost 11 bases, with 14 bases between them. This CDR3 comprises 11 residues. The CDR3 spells CASTQGLRAFF. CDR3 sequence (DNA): TGTGCCAGCACTCAGGGTCTCAGGGCTTTCTTT.

CDR3 sequence: CASSQGHFNYGYTF. The CDR3 bases are TGCGCCAGCAGCCAGGGACATTTCAACTATGGCTACACCTTC. The genes are TRBV4-3 and TRBJ1-2, with D possibly being TRBD1 (6 bases). The CDR3 totals 14 residues. Between the trimmed V and J ends, which lost 3 bases and 2 bases, there was a span of 10 bases. Germline CDR1 is LGHNA and CDR2 is YSLEER.

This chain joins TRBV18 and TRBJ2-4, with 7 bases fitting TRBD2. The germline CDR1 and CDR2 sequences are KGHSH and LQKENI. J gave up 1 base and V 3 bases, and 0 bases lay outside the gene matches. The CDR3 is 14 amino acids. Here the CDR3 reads CASSPGGAKNIQYF. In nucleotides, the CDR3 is TGTGCCAGCTCACCGGGAGGGGCCAAAAACATTCAGTACTTC.

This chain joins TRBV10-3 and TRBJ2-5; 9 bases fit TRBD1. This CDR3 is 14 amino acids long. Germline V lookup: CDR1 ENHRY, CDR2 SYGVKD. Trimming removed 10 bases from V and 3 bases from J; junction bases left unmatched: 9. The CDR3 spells CATQVTGGEETQYF. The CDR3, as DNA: TGTGCCACCCAAGTTACAGGGGGCGAAGAGACCCAGTACTTC.

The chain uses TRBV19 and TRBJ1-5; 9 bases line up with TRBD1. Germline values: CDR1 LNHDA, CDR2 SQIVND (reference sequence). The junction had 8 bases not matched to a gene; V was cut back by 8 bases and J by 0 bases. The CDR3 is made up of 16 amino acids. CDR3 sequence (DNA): TGTGCCAGTTCGGGACAGGGCTTTTATAGCAATCAGCCCCAGCATTTT. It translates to CASSGQGFYSNQPQHF.

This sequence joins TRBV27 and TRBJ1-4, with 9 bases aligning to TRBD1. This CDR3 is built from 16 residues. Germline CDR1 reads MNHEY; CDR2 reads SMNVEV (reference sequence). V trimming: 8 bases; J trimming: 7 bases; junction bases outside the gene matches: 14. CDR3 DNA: TGTGCCAGCCGCTACTCCCGACAGGGGGGAGGTGAAAAACTGTTTTTT. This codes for CASRYSRQGGGEKLFF. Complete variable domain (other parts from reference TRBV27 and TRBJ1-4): EAQVTQNPRYLITVTGKKLTVTCSQNMNHEYMSWYRQDPGLGLRQIYYSMNVEVTDKGDVPEGYKVSRKEKRNFPLILESPSPNQTSLYFCASRYSRQGGGEKLFFGSGTQLSVL.

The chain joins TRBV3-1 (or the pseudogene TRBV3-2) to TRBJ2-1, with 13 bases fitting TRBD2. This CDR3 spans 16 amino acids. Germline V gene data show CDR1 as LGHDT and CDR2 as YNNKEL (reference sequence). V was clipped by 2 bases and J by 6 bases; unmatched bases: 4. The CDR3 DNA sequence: TGTGCCAGCAGCCAATTCGGGACTAGCGGGACCAATGAGCAGTTCTTC. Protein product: CASSQFGTSGTNEQFF.

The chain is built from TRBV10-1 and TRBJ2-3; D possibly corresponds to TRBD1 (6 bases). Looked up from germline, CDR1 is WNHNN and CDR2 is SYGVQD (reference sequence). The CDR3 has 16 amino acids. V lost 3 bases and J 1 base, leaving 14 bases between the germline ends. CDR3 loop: CASSDFGQFCTDTQYF. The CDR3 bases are TGCGCCAGCAGTGATTTCGGACAGTTTTGCACAGATACGCAGTATTTT.